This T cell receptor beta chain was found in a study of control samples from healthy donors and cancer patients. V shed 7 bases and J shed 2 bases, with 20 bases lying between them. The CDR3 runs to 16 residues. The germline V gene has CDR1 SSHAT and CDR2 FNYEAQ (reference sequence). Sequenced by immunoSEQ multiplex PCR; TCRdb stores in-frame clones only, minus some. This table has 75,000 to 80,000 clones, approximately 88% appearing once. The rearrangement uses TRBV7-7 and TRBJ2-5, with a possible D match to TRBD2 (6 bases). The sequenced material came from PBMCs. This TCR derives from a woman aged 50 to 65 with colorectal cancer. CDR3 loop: CASTGVWGFFQETQYF. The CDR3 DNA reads TGTGCCAGCACGGGGGTATGGGGCTTCTTTCAAGAGACCCAGTACTTC.